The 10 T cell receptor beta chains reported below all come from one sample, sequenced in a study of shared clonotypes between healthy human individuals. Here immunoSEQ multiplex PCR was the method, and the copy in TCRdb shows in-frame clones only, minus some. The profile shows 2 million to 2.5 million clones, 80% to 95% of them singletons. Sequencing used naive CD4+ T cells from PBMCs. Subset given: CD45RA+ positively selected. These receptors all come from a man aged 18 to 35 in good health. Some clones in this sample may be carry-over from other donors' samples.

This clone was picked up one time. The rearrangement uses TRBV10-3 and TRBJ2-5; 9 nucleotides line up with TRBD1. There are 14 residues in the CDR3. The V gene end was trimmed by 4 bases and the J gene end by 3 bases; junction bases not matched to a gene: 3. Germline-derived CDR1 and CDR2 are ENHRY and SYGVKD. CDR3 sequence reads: CAISVGTGKETQYF. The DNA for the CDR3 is TGTGCCATCAGTGTAGGGACAGGGAAAGAGACCCAGTACTTC.

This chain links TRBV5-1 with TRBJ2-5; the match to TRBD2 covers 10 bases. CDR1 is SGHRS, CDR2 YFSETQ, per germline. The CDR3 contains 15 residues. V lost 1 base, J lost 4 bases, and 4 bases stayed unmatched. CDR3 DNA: TGCGCCAGCAGCTTGTTGCCTAGCGGGGGAGAGACCCAGTACTTC. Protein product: CASSLLPSGGETQYF.

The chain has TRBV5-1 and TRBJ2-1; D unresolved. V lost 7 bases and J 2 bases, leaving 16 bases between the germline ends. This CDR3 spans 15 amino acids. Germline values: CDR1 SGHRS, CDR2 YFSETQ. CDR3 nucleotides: TGCGCCAGCCGCCTCGGAACAGTTACCTACAATGAGCAGTTCTTC. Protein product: CASRLGTVTYNEQFF. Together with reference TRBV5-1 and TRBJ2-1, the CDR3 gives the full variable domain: KAGVTQTPRYLIKTRGQQVTLSCSPISGHRSVSWYQQTPGQGLQFLFEYFSETQRNKGNFPGRFSGRQFSNSRSEMNVSTLELGDSALYLCASRLGTVTYNEQFFGPGTRLTVL.

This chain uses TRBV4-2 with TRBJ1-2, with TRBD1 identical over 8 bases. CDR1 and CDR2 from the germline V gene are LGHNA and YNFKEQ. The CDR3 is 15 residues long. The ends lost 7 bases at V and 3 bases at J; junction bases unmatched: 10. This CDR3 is CASTSNPQGDYGYTF. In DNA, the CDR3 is TGTGCCAGCACCTCAAATCCACAGGGGGACTATGGCTACACCTTC.

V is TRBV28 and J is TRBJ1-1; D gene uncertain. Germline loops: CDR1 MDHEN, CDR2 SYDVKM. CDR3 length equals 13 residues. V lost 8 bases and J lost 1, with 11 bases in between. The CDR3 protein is CASHGTQNTEAFF. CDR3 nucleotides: TGTGCCAGCCATGGAACACAGAACACTGAAGCTTTCTTT.

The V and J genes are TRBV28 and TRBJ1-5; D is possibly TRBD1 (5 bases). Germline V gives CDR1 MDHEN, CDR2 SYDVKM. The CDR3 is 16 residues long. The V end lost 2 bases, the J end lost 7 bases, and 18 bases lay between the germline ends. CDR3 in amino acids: CASSLRQNLGAQPQHF. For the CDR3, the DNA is TGTGCCAGCAGTTTACGGCAGAATCTAGGGGCCCAGCCCCAGCATTTT.

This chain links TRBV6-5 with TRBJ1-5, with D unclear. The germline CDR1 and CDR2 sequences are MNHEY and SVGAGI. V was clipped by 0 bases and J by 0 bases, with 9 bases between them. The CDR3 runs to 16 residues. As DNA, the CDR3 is TGTGCCAGCAGTTACTCCGGGCCGACTAGCAATCAGCCCCAGCATTTT. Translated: CASSYSGPTSNQPQHF.

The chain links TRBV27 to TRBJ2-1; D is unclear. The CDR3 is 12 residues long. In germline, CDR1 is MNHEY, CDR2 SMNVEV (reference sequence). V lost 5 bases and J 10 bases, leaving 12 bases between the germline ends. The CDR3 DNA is TGTGCCAGCAGTCGAGAACTCGGGGAGCAGTTCTTC. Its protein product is CASSRELGEQFF.

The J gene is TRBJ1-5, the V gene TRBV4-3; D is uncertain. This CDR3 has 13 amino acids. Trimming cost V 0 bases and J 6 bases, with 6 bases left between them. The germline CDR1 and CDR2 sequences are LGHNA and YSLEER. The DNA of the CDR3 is TGCGCCAGCAGCCAAGATTGGGGTCAGCCCCAGCATTTT. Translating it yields CASSQDWGQPQHF.

CDR3 DNA sequence: TGTGCCAGCTCACCGCCAGGGACAGGGCGGGCTCAGCCCCAGCATTTT. It translates to CASSPPGTGRAQPQHF. V gene TRBV18 combines with J gene TRBJ1-5, with 9 bases that match TRBD1. The V gene end was trimmed by 3 bases and the J gene end by 6 bases; junction bases not matched to a gene: 9. Germline loops: CDR1 KGHSH, CDR2 LQKENI. The CDR3 runs to 16 residues.